This T cell receptor beta chain was observed in a study of response to subunit inactivated influenza vaccine. Study-level findings and limits: New T cells are recruited in small numbers by each seasonal influenza vaccination, according to the authors' suggestion.

This clonotype was seen a few times. The antigen is not known. There are 15 residues in the CDR3. Germline loops: CDR1 LGHDT, CDR2 YNNKEL (reference sequence). V was clipped by 0 bases and J by 4 bases, with 11 bases between them. TCRdb fed the RT-PCR reads into MiXCR, producing one record per CDR3 protein. Of around 520,000 distinct CDR3 sequences in the sample, 12% were seen once. The sequencing here drew on PBMCs from blood, taken on the day of vaccination. V and J are TRBV3-1 and TRBJ2-3; D gene ambiguous. The source is a man between 45 and 60 years old who received an inactivated influenza vaccine. In DNA form, the CDR3 reads TGTGCCAGCAGCCAAGACCCCTCGGTGGCAGATACGCAGTATTTT. Encoded protein: CASSQDPSVADTQYF.